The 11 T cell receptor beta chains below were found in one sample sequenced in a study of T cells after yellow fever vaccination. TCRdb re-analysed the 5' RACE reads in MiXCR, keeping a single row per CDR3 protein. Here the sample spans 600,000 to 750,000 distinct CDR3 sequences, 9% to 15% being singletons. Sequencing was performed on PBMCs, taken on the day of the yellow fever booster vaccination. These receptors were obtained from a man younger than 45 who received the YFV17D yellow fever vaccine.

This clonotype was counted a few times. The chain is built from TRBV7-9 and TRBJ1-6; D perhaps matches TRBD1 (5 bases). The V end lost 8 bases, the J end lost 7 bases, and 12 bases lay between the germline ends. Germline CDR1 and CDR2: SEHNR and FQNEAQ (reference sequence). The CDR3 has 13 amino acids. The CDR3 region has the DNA TGTGCCAGCGACCGGGGCCCAAATTCACCCCTCCACTTT. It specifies CASDRGPNSPLHF.

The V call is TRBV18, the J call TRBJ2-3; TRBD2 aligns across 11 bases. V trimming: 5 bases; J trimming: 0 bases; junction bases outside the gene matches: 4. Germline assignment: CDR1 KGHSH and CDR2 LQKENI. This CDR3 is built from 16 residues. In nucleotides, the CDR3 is TGTGCCAGCTCAGACCGGACTAGCGGGAGCACAGATACGCAGTATTTT. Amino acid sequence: CASSDRTSGSTDTQYF.

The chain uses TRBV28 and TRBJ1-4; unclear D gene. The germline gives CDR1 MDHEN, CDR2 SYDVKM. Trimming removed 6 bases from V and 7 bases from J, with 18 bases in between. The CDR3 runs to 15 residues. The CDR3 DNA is TGTGCCAGCAGGCCTGCCGGGTTGAAGATTGAAAAACTGTTTTTT. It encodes CASRPAGLKIEKLFF.

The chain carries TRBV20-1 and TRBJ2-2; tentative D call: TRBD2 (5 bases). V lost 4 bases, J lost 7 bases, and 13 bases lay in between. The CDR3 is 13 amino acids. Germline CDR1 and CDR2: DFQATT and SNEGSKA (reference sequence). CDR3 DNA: TGCAGTGCTATTCACGGGGTGAACGGGGAGCTGTTTTTT. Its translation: CSAIHGVNGELFF.

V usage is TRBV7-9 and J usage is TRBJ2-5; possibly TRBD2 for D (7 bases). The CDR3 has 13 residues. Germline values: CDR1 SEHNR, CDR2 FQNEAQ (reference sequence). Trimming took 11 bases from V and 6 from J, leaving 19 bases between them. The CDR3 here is CAGGRAGKQTQYF. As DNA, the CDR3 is TGTGCCGGGGGGCGAGCGGGAAAACAGACCCAGTACTTC.

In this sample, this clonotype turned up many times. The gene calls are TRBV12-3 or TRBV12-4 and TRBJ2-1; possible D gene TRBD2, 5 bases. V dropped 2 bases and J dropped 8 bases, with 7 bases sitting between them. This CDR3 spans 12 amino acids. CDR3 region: CASSLRRDEQFF. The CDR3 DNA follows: TGTGCCAGCAGTTTAAGGCGGGATGAGCAGTTCTTC.

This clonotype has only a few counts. CDR3 residues: CATSDRAFYGYTF. The CDR3 DNA reads TGTGCCACCAGTGACCGGGCCTTCTATGGCTACACCTTC. This chain uses TRBV24-1 with TRBJ1-2; no firm D call. V shed 4 bases and J shed 4 bases, with 9 bases lying between them. CDR3 length equals 13 residues. Germline V gene data show CDR1 as KGHDR and CDR2 as SFDVKD.

The CDR3 spells CASSLAPSGSGENTIYF. The CDR3 DNA follows: TGCGCCAGCAGCTTGGCCCCCTCCGGGTCTGGTGAAAACACCATATATTTT. This rearrangement joins TRBV5-1 to TRBJ1-3; no definite D call. V was pared by 0 bases and J by 6 bases, with 19 bases between. This CDR3 region has 17 residues. The germline V gene encodes CDR1 SGHRS and CDR2 YFSETQ.

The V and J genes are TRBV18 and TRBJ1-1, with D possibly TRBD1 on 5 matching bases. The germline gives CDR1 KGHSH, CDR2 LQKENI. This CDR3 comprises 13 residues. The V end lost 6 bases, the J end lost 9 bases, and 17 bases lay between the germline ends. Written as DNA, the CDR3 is TGTGCCAGCTCCCCCGGGACCAGCCTACAAGCTTTCTTT. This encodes CASSPGTSLQAFF.

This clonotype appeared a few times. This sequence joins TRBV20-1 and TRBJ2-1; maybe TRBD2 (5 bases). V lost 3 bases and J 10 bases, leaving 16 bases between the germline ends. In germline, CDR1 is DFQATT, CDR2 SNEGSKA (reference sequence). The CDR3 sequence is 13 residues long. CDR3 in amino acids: CSASTGGLLEQFF. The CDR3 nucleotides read TGCAGTGCTAGTACCGGTGGACTTCTCGAGCAGTTCTTC.

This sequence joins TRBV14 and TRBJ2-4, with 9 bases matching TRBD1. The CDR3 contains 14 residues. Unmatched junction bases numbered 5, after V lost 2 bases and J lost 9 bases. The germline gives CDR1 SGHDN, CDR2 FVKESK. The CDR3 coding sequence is TGTGCCAGCAGCCAATCACAGGGGGCGGTCATTCAGTACTTC. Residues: CASSQSQGAVIQYF.